The clone carrying this TCR beta chain has only one observation. An end of the junction differs from the germline gene, which may be a read error. The record originates from a study of tumor-infiltrating lymphocytes in primary liver carcinoma. Co-extraction yielded RNA and DNA from about 20-30 mg of unsorted bulk tissue. A constant-region primer served to make TCR beta cDNA from about 490 ng total RNA. What produced the TCR beta libraries was three nested multiplex PCR rounds using slightly modified ARM-PCR. TRBV1-TRBV30 forward primers paired with a C-beta reverse primer were used in the first two PCR rounds, which ran roughly 10 cycles each. One entry per CDR3 protein, called by TCRdb with MiXCR from the multiplex PCR reads. This sample yields 85,000 to 100,000 distinct CDR3 sequences, of which around 68% are seen a single time; around 30% belongs to the top ten. CDR1 SGHAT and CDR2 FQNNGV come from the germline V gene. The CDR3 totals 16 residues.

The specimen sequenced was tumor-adjacent normal liver tissue. The receptor comes from a man aged 35-49 years with primary liver carcinoma and hepatitis B virus infection. V gene TRBV11-2 combines with J gene TRBJ1-1, with D uncertain. The CDR3 DNA sequence: TGTGCTAGCAGCTTAGACGGGGTGGGCGGTAATTCTGAAGCTTTCTTT. Its protein product is CASSLDGVGGNSEAFF.